Each of the 31 T cell receptor beta chains below was sequenced from the same sample in a study of blood T cell repertoires in COVID-19. Clones were sequenced by immunoSEQ multiplex PCR, and TCRdb holds only the in-frame ones, with some missing. The data hold tens of thousands of clones, with about 90% observed a single time. The sample comprised peripheral blood. The receptors originated from a middle-aged man with active COVID-19.

The chain has TRBV2 and TRBJ2-7; TRBD1 agrees at 9 bases. Germline CDR1 reads SNHLY; CDR2 reads FYNNEI. The CDR3 length is 14 residues. The trim removed 5 bases at V and 0 bases at J, leaving 2 bases unmatched. CDR3 DNA: TGTGCCAGCAGTTCGGACAGGGGCTCCTACGAGCAGTACTTC. This codes for CASSSDRGSYEQYF.

The V gene is TRBV4-3, the J gene TRBJ1-1; maybe TRBD1 (6 bases). This CDR3 comprises 15 residues. The germline gives CDR1 LGHNA, CDR2 YSLEER. V gave up 2 bases and J gave up 5 bases, with 15 bases separating them. This CDR3 reads CASSQNTGWATEAFF. The CDR3 DNA follows: TGCGCCAGCAGCCAAAACACAGGGTGGGCGACTGAAGCTTTCTTT.

The J gene is TRBJ1-3, the V gene TRBV6-6; no definite D call. Germline values: CDR1 MNHNY, CDR2 SVGAGI (reference sequence). The CDR3 contains 14 residues. V was clipped by 2 bases and J by 0 bases, with 5 bases between them. CDR3 coding DNA: TGTGCCAGCAGTTACGAGAGCTCTGGAAACACCATATATTTT. This gives the protein CASSYESSGNTIYF.

The gene calls are TRBV5-4 and TRBJ2-7, with 11 bases aligning to TRBD2. V was clipped by 2 bases and J by 0 bases; unmatched bases: 10. CDR1 and CDR2 from the germline V gene are SGHNT and YYREEE (reference sequence). This CDR3 has 18 amino acids. The CDR3 DNA follows: TGTGCCAGCAGCTTTAAACTAGCGGGGGCCACGAGCTCCTACGAGCAGTACTTC. Translation: CASSFKLAGATSSYEQYF.

The V call is TRBV7-2, the J call TRBJ1-1, with unresolved D. Germline V gives CDR1 SGHTA, CDR2 FQGNSA. V was clipped by 1 base and J by 10 bases, with 7 bases between them. The CDR3 spans 11 residues. The chain's CDR3 is CASSLGAGAFF. In nucleotides, the CDR3 is TGTGCCAGCAGCTTAGGGGCGGGAGCTTTCTTT.

The chain carries TRBV11-1 and TRBJ1-1; tentatively, D is TRBD1 (5 bases). Trimming stripped 6 bases from V and 8 bases from J, with 19 bases between. This CDR3 contains 14 residues. Germline V gene lookup returns CDR1 SGHAT and CDR2 FQDESV (reference sequence). The CDR3 DNA reads TGTGCCAGCAGAGTTGTGTTGGGGGGACTCGAAGCTTTCTTT. Its protein is CASRVVLGGLEAFF.

The chain is built from TRBV5-1 and TRBJ1-4; 7 nucleotides agree with TRBD1. This CDR3 spans 18 amino acids. J was trimmed by 8 bases and V by 3 bases; bases with no gene match: 19. The germline V gene encodes CDR1 SGHRS and CDR2 YFSETQ. CDR3: CASSWGTVGVGAREKLFF. CDR3 bases: TGCGCCAGCAGCTGGGGGACAGTTGGGGTTGGAGCTCGGGAAAAACTGTTTTTT. Combining the CDR3 with reference TRBV5-1 and TRBJ1-4 gives the whole variable domain KAGVTQTPRYLIKTRGQQVTLSCSPISGHRSVSWYQQTPGQGLQFLFEYFSETQRNKGNFPGRFSGRQFSNSRSEMNVSTLELGDSALYLCASSWGTVGVGAREKLFFGSGTQLSVL.

The chain joins TRBV18 to TRBJ2-3, with D maybe TRBD1 (6 bases). The germline CDR1 and CDR2 sequences are KGHSH and LQKENI. Trimming removed 2 bases at V and 2 bases at J, with 11 bases between. CDR3 length equals 15 residues. The CDR3 DNA reads as TGTGCCAGCTCACCAGGGGACACTGACACAGATACGCAGTATTTT. Translated, it gives CASSPGDTDTDTQYF.

The chain joins TRBV5-1 to TRBJ1-1; D remains ambiguous. The CDR3 runs to 14 residues. The ends were cut back, 2 bases at V and 3 bases at J, with 11 bases in the middle. Looked up from germline, CDR1 is SGHRS and CDR2 is YFSETQ. This chain's CDR3 is CASSLSGGYTEAFF. CDR3 coding DNA: TGCGCCAGCAGCTTATCCGGAGGGTACACTGAAGCTTTCTTT.

This clone was seen only a few times. The chain is built from TRBV3-1 (or the pseudogene TRBV3-2) and TRBJ1-6; tentatively, D is TRBD1 (6 bases). Trimming shortened V by 1 base and J by 12 bases, and 10 bases separated the two germline ends. The germline CDR1 and CDR2 sequences are LGHDT and YNNKEL (reference sequence). The CDR3 is made up of 13 amino acids. This chain's CDR3 is CASSQVQGQPLHF. The CDR3 DNA is TGTGCCAGCAGCCAAGTACAGGGCCAACCCCTCCACTTT.

CDR3 amino acids: CASSPGTSVETQYF. The DNA of the CDR3 is TGCGCCAGCAGCCCGGGGACTAGCGTGGAGACCCAGTACTTC. V is TRBV5-1 and J is TRBJ2-5, with TRBD2 identical over 10 bases. With 4 bases clipped from V and 5 bases from J, the junction kept 5 bases outside the gene matches. CDR3 length: 14 residues. Germline V CDR1 and CDR2: SGHRS, YFSETQ.

The rearrangement uses TRBV12-3 or TRBV12-4 and TRBJ2-5; D may be TRBD2 (5 bases). There are 13 residues in the CDR3. V was pared by 6 bases and J by 1 base, with 9 bases between. As DNA, the CDR3 is TGTGCCAGCAGCCCCGGGGTCCAAGAGACCCAGTACTTC. This sequence encodes CASSPGVQETQYF.

The rearrangement links TRBV10-2 to TRBJ2-3, with 8 bases fitting TRBD2. V was clipped by 7 bases and J by 2 bases; unmatched bases: 5. The germline CDR1 and CDR2 sequences are WSHSY and SAAADI. The length of the CDR3 is 14 residues. The CDR3 bases are TGCGCCAGCAACCTAGCGGGCAACACAGATACGCAGTATTTT. Its protein is CASNLAGNTDTQYF.

The sample holds one count of this clone. V is TRBV12-3 or TRBV12-4 and J is TRBJ2-7; 10 bases align to TRBD1. CDR3 length: 13 residues. V gave up 8 bases and J gave up 4 bases; unmatched junction bases: 5. The CDR3 region has the DNA TGTGCCAGCCGGGACAGGGGTCAATACGAGCAGTACTTC. Translated, it gives CASRDRGQYEQYF.

This clone was observed a handful of times. The chain uses TRBV11-2 and TRBJ2-2, with D maybe TRBD2 (5 bases). The germline V and J ends were trimmed by 11 bases and 4 bases, with 11 bases remaining between them. Per germline, CDR1 SGHAT and CDR2 FQNNGV. This CDR3 contains 12 residues. CDR3 DNA: TGTGCCTGCTCGAGCGGCACCGGGGAGCTGTTTTTT. Its translation: CACSSGTGELFF.

This sequence joins TRBV6-5 and TRBJ1-2; 7 bases line up with TRBD1. V lost 6 bases to trimming and J lost 0 bases; unmatched junction nucleotides: 4. The CDR3 totals 14 residues. The V gene's germline CDR1 is MNHEY and CDR2 SVGAGI. The CDR3 DNA follows: TGTGCCAGCAGAGGGACAGCCCCTAACTATGGCTACACCTTC. It is translated as CASRGTAPNYGYTF.

This chain links TRBV27 with TRBJ2-2, with 10 bases that match TRBD2. The CDR3 is made up of 15 amino acids. Germline CDR1 reads MNHEY; CDR2 reads SMNVEV (reference sequence). Losses at the gene ends were 6 bases for V and 4 bases for J; bases not matched to a gene: 5. The CDR3 DNA follows: TGTGCCAGCAGGAGCGGGGGGGCGAGCACCGGGGAGCTGTTTTTT. It translates to CASRSGGASTGELFF.

The chain is built from TRBV7-2 and TRBJ2-7; 13 nucleotides line up with TRBD2. The CDR3 consists of 14 residues. The junction had 5 bases not matched to a gene; V was cut back by 6 bases and J by 6 bases. Looked up from germline, CDR1 is SGHTA and CDR2 is FQGNSA. As DNA, the CDR3 is TGTGCCAGCAGTGGAACTAGCGGGGGGGCCGAGCAGTACTTC. It specifies CASSGTSGGAEQYF.

This chain joins TRBV7-2 and TRBJ2-7, with 8 bases aligning to TRBD1. CDR1 is SGHTA, CDR2 FQGNSA, per germline. Trimming took 6 bases from V and 3 from J; bases not matched to a gene: 13. There are 16 residues in the CDR3. The CDR3 region is CASRQTGTGSFYEQYF. The CDR3 DNA is TGTGCCAGCAGACAAACCGGGACAGGTTCTTTCTACGAGCAGTACTTC.

The J gene is TRBJ2-1, the V gene TRBV7-3, with TRBD1 matching over 10 bases. CDR1 is SGHTA and CDR2 is FQGTGA in the germline V gene. This CDR3 has 15 amino acids. The J segment lost 8 bases and the V segment lost 5 bases, leaving 9 bases of the junction unmatched. CDR3 DNA: TGTGCCAGCAGCCGATCCGGGACAGGGGTCGATGAGCAGTTCTTC. This encodes CASSRSGTGVDEQFF.

This chain uses TRBV6-1 with TRBJ2-2; tentatively, D is TRBD2 (5 bases). The CDR3 runs to 15 residues. Deletions cut 0 bases from V and 5 bases from J, with 10 bases between. The germline V gene has CDR1 MNHNS and CDR2 SASEGT. CDR3 sequence reads: CASSEASGSTGELFF. The CDR3 DNA reads as TGTGCCAGCAGTGAAGCGTCGGGAAGTACCGGGGAGCTGTTTTTT.

The genes are TRBV4-3 and TRBJ2-1; D gene ambiguous. The CDR3 extends over 16 amino acids. In germline, CDR1 is LGHNA, CDR2 YSLEER. The germline V and J ends were trimmed by 0 bases and 0 bases, with 9 bases remaining between them. CDR3 amino acids: CASSQENSGSYNEQFF. The DNA for the CDR3 is TGCGCCAGCAGCCAAGAAAACTCTGGCTCCTACAATGAGCAGTTCTTC.

This chain uses TRBV10-1 with TRBJ2-7; the match to TRBD2 covers 10 bases. CDR3 length equals 15 residues. J gave up 6 bases and V 0 bases, and 5 bases lay outside the gene matches. Germline V gives CDR1 WNHNN, CDR2 SYGVQD (reference sequence). The DNA for the CDR3 is TGCGCCAGCAGTGAGTCGAAAGCGGGGGGGCGCGAGCAGTACTTC. This codes for CASSESKAGGREQYF.

This sequence joins TRBV6-5 and TRBJ1-5, with D unresolved. CDR3 length equals 14 residues. V shed 0 bases and J shed 4 bases, with 7 bases lying between them. CDR1 is MNHEY, CDR2 SVGAGI, per germline. This CDR3 is CASSYSGVNQPQHF. The CDR3 nucleotides read TGTGCCAGCAGTTACTCAGGAGTTAATCAGCCCCAGCATTTT.

The chain recombines TRBV18 with TRBJ1-2; D is unclear. This CDR3 has 15 amino acids. The germline CDR1 and CDR2 sequences are KGHSH and LQKENI. V lost 0 bases and J 8 bases, leaving 16 bases between the germline ends. In DNA, the CDR3 is TGTGCCAGCTCACCACCGGCAGGACCCGAGGGAGGCTACACCTTC. Translating gives CASSPPAGPEGGYTF.

This clone occurred a few times. The genes are TRBV15 and TRBJ1-5; D gene ambiguous. There are 14 residues in the CDR3. V lost 6 bases to trimming and J lost 0 bases, with 9 bases between them. Looked up from germline, CDR1 is LNHNV and CDR2 is YYDKDF (reference sequence). The CDR3 is CATRADYSNQPQHF. Written as DNA, the CDR3 is TGTGCCACCAGGGCGGATTATAGCAATCAGCCCCAGCATTTT.

CDR3 in amino acids: CASIAGGSNTEAFF. The CDR3 DNA sequence: TGTGCCAGCATAGCAGGGGGATCGAACACTGAAGCTTTCTTT. The chain combines TRBV28 with TRBJ1-1; TRBD1 agrees at 7 bases. From germline, CDR1 is MDHEN and CDR2 SYDVKM. V lost 7 bases, J lost 1 base, and 6 bases stayed unmatched. The CDR3 has 14 amino acids. Variable domain in full (rest from reference TRBV28 and TRBJ1-1): DVKVTQSSRYLVKRTGEKVFLECVQDMDHENMFWYRQDPGLGLRLIYFSYDVKMKEKGDIPEGYSVSREKKERFSLILESASTNQTSMYLCASIAGGSNTEAFFGQGTRLTVV.

This sequence joins TRBV14 and TRBJ2-3; possible D gene TRBD1, 6 bases. Per germline, CDR1 SGHDN and CDR2 FVKESK. The CDR3 spans 15 residues. Trimming stripped 0 bases from V and 5 bases from J, with 12 bases between. The CDR3 nucleotides are TGTGCCAGCAGCCAAGAGGCAGGGGTCATAGATACGCAGTATTTT. It encodes CASSQEAGVIDTQYF.

The chain uses TRBV5-1 and TRBJ2-5; 8 bases fit TRBD2. The germline V gene encodes CDR1 SGHRS and CDR2 YFSETQ. The CDR3 extends over 16 amino acids. V dropped 8 bases and J dropped 4; count of bases not matched to a gene: 16. The CDR3 loop is CASRPGAGGARETQYF. In DNA, the CDR3 is TGCGCCAGTCGACCTGGGGCCGGGGGGGCCCGAGAGACCCAGTACTTC. Full variable domain (outside the CDR3, taken from reference TRBV5-1 and TRBJ2-5): KAGVTQTPRYLIKTRGQQVTLSCSPISGHRSVSWYQQTPGQGLQFLFEYFSETQRNKGNFPGRFSGRQFSNSRSEMNVSTLELGDSALYLCASRPGAGGARETQYFGPGTRLLVL.

This chain joins TRBV19 and TRBJ1-2; 7 bases are a match to TRBD1. This CDR3 has 13 residues. Germline V CDR1 and CDR2: LNHDA, SQIVND (reference sequence). V shed 6 bases and J 8 bases; nucleotides not matched to a gene: 9. The CDR3 bases are TGTGCCAGTAGCATCCAGGGGGAGCGGGGCTACACCTTC. Translating gives CASSIQGERGYTF. The full variable domain, its missing parts supplied by reference TRBV19 and TRBJ1-2, is DGGITQSPKYLFRKEGQNVTLSCEQNLNHDAMYWYRQDPGQGLRLIYYSQIVNDFQKGDIAEGYSVSREKKESFPLTVTSAQKNPTAFYLCASSIQGERGYTFGSGTRLTVV.

V usage is TRBV10-3 and J usage is TRBJ2-1, with a possible D match to TRBD2 (6 bases). The germline gives CDR1 ENHRY, CDR2 SYGVKD. The CDR3 length is 12 residues. Deletions cut 2 bases from V and 7 bases from J, with 6 bases between. The CDR3 nucleotides read TGTGCCATCAGTGAGCGGGGGAATGAGCAGTTCTTC. This encodes CAISERGNEQFF.